This T cell receptor (beta chain) was sequenced during a study of identical twins. Findings and limits, study-wide: Out-of-frame sharing of TCR alpha in monozygotic twins was underestimated by models.

Worth noting for this clonotype: What it binds is not known.

Trimming left V 1 base short and J 0 bases short, with 6 bases between. The CDR3 contains 15 residues. The germline CDR1 and CDR2 sequences are LNHNV and YYDKDF (reference sequence). MiXCR, applied by TCRdb to the 5' RACE reads, yields one record per CDR3 protein. Found here are hundreds of thousands of distinct CDR3 sequences, around a sixth of them singletons; the top ten hold about an eighth. This sample also belongs to another study, concerning T cells expressing NK-cell markers. That source adds: HCMV serostatus: seven of eight sequenced donors positive, one negative.

The rearrangement joins TRBV15 to TRBJ2-2; D remains unclear. Material for sequencing was PBMCs. This TCR derives from a woman aged 18-29 years in good health. CDR3 loop: CATSRGTTNTGELFF. The CDR3 coding sequence is TGTGCCACCAGCAGAGGGACGACGAACACCGGGGAGCTGTTTTTT. The entire variable domain, with the rest obtained from reference TRBV15 and TRBJ2-2, is as follows: DAMVIQNPRYQVTQFGKPVTLSCSQTLNHNVMYWYQQKSSQAPKLLFHYYDKDFNNEADTPDNFQSRRPNTSFCFLDIRSPGLGDTAMYLCATSRGTTNTGELFFGEGSRLTVL.